The next 12 T cell receptor beta chains were all read from a single sample in a study of prognosis after radiotherapy for stage I lung cancer. The study amplified the TCR beta CDR3 region from genomic DNA. This amplification was carried out by two rounds of multiplex PCR. Amplification during the initial PCR round employed primers specific to each TRBV and TRBJ gene. From the multiplex PCR reads, TCRdb called clonotypes with MiXCR, one entry per CDR3 protein. This table holds about 51,000 distinct CDR3 sequences, about a third found once. Sequenced material: PBMCs, taken before or after stereotactic body radiation therapy (not recorded which). These receptors were obtained from a donor over 45 with non-small cell lung cancer.

This clonotype was recorded many times. The gene calls are TRBV10-3 and TRBJ2-7, with D uncertain. Trimming removed 3 bases at V and 0 bases at J, with 12 bases between. Germline CDR1 is ENHRY and CDR2 is SYGVKD. This CDR3 is 15 amino acids long. In DNA form, the CDR3 reads TGTGCCATCAGTGACTTCACGAGGAGCTCCTACGAGCAGTACTTC. It codes for CAISDFTRSSYEQYF.

This clonotype came up many times. The J gene is TRBJ2-7, the V gene TRBV7-9, with D perhaps TRBD1 (6 bases). Germline CDR1 reads SEHNR; CDR2 reads FQNEAQ (reference sequence). The CDR3 is 15 amino acids. The V end was cut by 1 base, the J end by 0 bases, with 10 bases between. CDR3 sequence reads: CASSLVGGNSYEQYF. The CDR3 DNA reads as TGTGCCAGCAGCTTAGTAGGGGGAAACTCCTACGAGCAGTACTTC.

Worth noting for this clonotype: One base away lies a much larger clone, so this may be a sequencing read error. This chain uses TRBV6-5 with TRBJ2-5; D unresolved. The germline V gene has CDR1 MNHEY and CDR2 SVGAGI. The CDR3 has 15 residues. CDR3 amino acids: CASSYSMADQDTQYF. Written as DNA, the CDR3 is TGTGCCAGCAGTTACTCGATGGCAGACCAAGATACCCAGTACTTC.

A word on this clonotype: Being one base from a much bigger clone, this may be a read error. The chain uses TRBV20-1 and TRBJ2-5; D assignment may be TRBD1 or TRBD2 (6 bases each). Between the trimmed V and J ends, which lost 6 bases and 2 bases, there was a span of 16 bases. Germline CDR1 DFQATT, CDR2 SNEGSKA (reference sequence). CDR3 length: 14 amino acids. The CDR3 protein is CSAQGRLVQETQYF. Written as DNA, the CDR3 is TGCAGTGCCCAGGGGAGGCTTGTACAAGAGACCCAGTACTTC.

Turning to this clonotype: A far larger clone is one base from this, pointing to a likely read error. This sequence joins TRBV7-9 and TRBJ2-1; possibly TRBD2 for D (5 bases). This CDR3 spans 14 amino acids. Trimming cost V 3 bases and J 4 bases, with 10 bases left between them. Per germline, CDR1 SEHNR and CDR2 FQNEAQ (reference sequence). The CDR3 sequence: CASSLGIAYNEQFF. The DNA of the CDR3 is TGTGCCAGCAGCTTGGGGATAGCGTACAATGAGCAGTTCTTC.

This clonotype was recorded at least ten times. The chain is built from TRBV6-1 and TRBJ1-5, with TRBD1 identical over 8 bases. Germline CDR1 and CDR2: MNHNS and SASEGT. With 7 bases clipped from V and 5 bases from J, the junction kept 4 bases outside the gene matches. CDR3 length: 13 residues. CDR3 sequence (DNA): TGTGCCAGCACTGACAGGGGCTATCAGCCCCAGCATTTT. This sequence encodes CASTDRGYQPQHF.

This clonotype was detected many times. The chain employs TRBV28 and TRBJ2-7; D possibly matches TRBD1 or TRBD2 (5 bases each). This CDR3 region has 14 residues. Trimming took off 4 bases at V and 3 bases at J, with 13 bases between the two ends. Germline V gene data show CDR1 as MDHEN and CDR2 as SYDVKM. CDR3 protein: CASSSPGGYYEQYF. The DNA of the CDR3 is TGTGCCAGCAGTTCCCCTGGGGGTTACTACGAGCAGTACTTC.

This clonotype was counted at least ten times. The chain is built from TRBV6-1 and TRBJ2-2; TRBD1 is a possible D gene (6 bases). Germline lookup yields CDR1 MNHNS and CDR2 SASEGT. CDR3 length equals 18 residues. Trimming took 6 bases from V and 7 from J, leaving 27 bases between them. CDR3 protein: CASRINNRSGVSCGELFF. The CDR3 DNA reads TGTGCCAGCAGGATCAACAATAGGTCAGGGGTAAGTTGCGGGGAGCTGTTTTTT.

This clonotype was counted at least ten times. The chain uses TRBV7-2 and TRBJ2-1; 15 bases agree with TRBD2. V lost 5 bases to trimming and J lost 9 bases; unmatched junction nucleotides: 2. Germline CDR1 SGHTA, CDR2 FQGNSA. This CDR3 has 14 residues. The CDR3 protein is CASSLGLAGGEQFF. CDR3 nucleotides: TGTGCCAGCAGCCTGGGACTAGCGGGAGGTGAGCAGTTCTTC.

To note about this clonotype: A much larger clone lies a single base off, so this may be a read error. The chain couples TRBV27 to TRBJ1-4; D is perhaps TRBD1 (5 bases). CDR1 and CDR2 from the germline V gene are MNHEY and SMNVEV (reference sequence). This CDR3 is built from 17 residues. The CDR3 reads CASSLRIPGTGTEKPFF. The CDR3 nucleotides read TGTGCCAGCAGTTTACGAATCCCGGGTACCGGGACTGAAAAACCGTTTTTT.

This clonotype came up many times. The J gene is TRBJ2-1, the V gene TRBV4-2; D may match TRBD1 or TRBD2 (7 bases each). CDR3 length: 17 residues. Trimming removed 0 bases at V and 7 bases at J, with 19 bases between. Looked up from germline, CDR1 is LGHNA and CDR2 is YNFKEQ. CDR3 region: CASSQDSGGRAGNEQFF. The CDR3, as DNA: TGTGCCAGCAGCCAAGATTCAGGGGGGAGGGCCGGGAATGAGCAGTTCTTC.

In its sample, this clonotype was seen many times. This chain links TRBV28 with TRBJ1-5; tentative D call: TRBD1 (5 bases). Trimming cost V 6 bases and J 5 bases, with 17 bases left between them. The germline V gene has CDR1 MDHEN and CDR2 SYDVKM. This CDR3 contains 15 residues. CDR3 residues: CASSASGGYYQPQHF. The CDR3 bases are TGTGCCAGCAGCGCCAGTGGGGGGTATTATCAGCCCCAGCATTTT.